This entry lists 11 T cell receptor beta chains sequenced from one sample in a study of CD4 T cells in relation to SARS-CoV-2 and coronaviruses. These receptors have no known antigen. The assay was immunoSEQ multiplex PCR, and TCRdb's table has in-frame clones only and misses some. Among around 45,000 clones, 82% were seen once, and the ten largest hold 1.4% to 1.5%. What was sequenced was naive CD4+ T cells from PBMCs, cultured in vitro. Subset here: naive CD4+ T cells isolated by negative enrichment. These receptors were collected from an adult with COVID-19.

The chain has TRBV4-2 and TRBJ2-1; 7 nucleotides match TRBD2. Germline-derived CDR1 and CDR2 are LGHNA and YNFKEQ. CDR3 length equals 15 residues. V lost 0 bases, J lost 5 bases, and 4 bases stayed unmatched. In DNA form, the CDR3 reads TGTGCCAGCAGCCAAGAGGGAGCGGGGAACAATGAGCAGTTCTTC. Translation gives CASSQEGAGNNEQFF.

The sample holds one count of this clone. This CDR3 is CASSATTVNYGYTF. The CDR3, as DNA: TGTGCCAGCAGCGCCACAACAGTTAACTATGGCTACACCTTC. The genes are TRBV7-9 and TRBJ1-2; D is ambiguous. Trimming took off 5 bases at V and 1 base at J, with 11 bases between the two ends. The length of the CDR3 is 14 residues. The germline V gene has CDR1 SEHNR and CDR2 FQNEAQ (reference sequence). Filled out from reference TRBV7-9 and TRBJ1-2, the complete variable domain reads DTGVSQNPRHKITKRGQNVTFRCDPISEHNRLYWYRQTLGQGPEFLTYFQNEAQLEKSRLLSDRFSAERPKGSFSTLEIQRTEQGDSAMYLCASSATTVNYGYTFGSGTRLTVV.

The V call is TRBV6-6, the J call TRBJ2-7; 12 nucleotides match TRBD2. CDR3 length equals 15 residues. Germline CDR1 and CDR2: MNHNY and SVGAGI (reference sequence). The V gene end was trimmed by 8 bases and the J gene end by 2 bases; junction bases not matched to a gene: 7. CDR3 residues: CASARLAGGAYEQYF. CDR3 coding DNA: TGTGCCAGCGCCCGGCTAGCGGGAGGGGCCTACGAGCAGTACTTC.

The rearrangement links TRBV9 to TRBJ2-2; D unresolved. The CDR3 length is 13 residues. V dropped 9 bases and J dropped 5 bases, with 14 bases sitting between them. Germline assignment: CDR1 SGDLS and CDR2 YYNGEE. The CDR3 is CATRSDLTGELFF. DNA of the CDR3: TGTGCCACCCGGTCAGACCTTACCGGGGAGCTGTTTTTT.

The chain has TRBV2 and TRBJ2-5; no clear D gene. CDR1 is SNHLY, CDR2 FYNNEI, per germline. There are 18 residues in the CDR3. V was trimmed by 0 bases and J by 1 base, leaving 18 bases between them. This CDR3 is CASSEARPTRASQETQYF. CDR3 nucleotides: TGTGCCAGCAGTGAAGCGAGGCCTACCCGGGCGAGCCAAGAGACCCAGTACTTC.

This clone was seen a few times. The chain is built from TRBV27 and TRBJ2-1; 7 bases are a match to TRBD1. The trim removed 4 bases at V and 8 bases at J, leaving 2 bases unmatched. Germline lookup yields CDR1 MNHEY and CDR2 SMNVEV (reference sequence). The CDR3 has 12 residues. The CDR3 nucleotides read TGTGCCAGCAGTTCCACAGGGGATGAGCAGTTCTTC. It is translated as CASSSTGDEQFF.

The chain carries TRBV19 and TRBJ2-6; 9 bases are shared with TRBD1. The length of the CDR3 is 17 residues. Germline CDR1 LNHDA, CDR2 SQIVND (reference sequence). With V trimmed by 6 bases and J by 0 bases, 6 bases remained unmatched. This chain's CDR3 is CASRGGTGNSGANVLTF. CDR3 DNA: TGTGCCAGTAGGGGAGGGACAGGGAACTCTGGGGCCAACGTCCTGACTTTC.

V gene TRBV5-1 combines with J gene TRBJ2-5, with 11 bases fitting TRBD2. CDR1 is SGHRS, CDR2 YFSETQ, per germline. Trimming cost V 0 bases and J 2 bases; bases outside gene matches: 12. The CDR3 runs to 19 residues. As DNA, the CDR3 is TGCGCCAGCAGCTTGGAGGCCCTACTAGCGGGAGTCAGACAAGAGACCCAGTACTTC. Protein: CASSLEALLAGVRQETQYF.

This clone was detected once. The chain has TRBV6-4 and TRBJ2-1; perhaps TRBD2 as D (6 bases). Germline V gene data show CDR1 as MRHNA and CDR2 as SNTAGT. The CDR3 runs to 13 residues. With 8 bases removed from V and 8 bases from J, the gap between germline ends came to 16 bases. CDR3 loop: CASSVGGRHEQFF. CDR3 nucleotide sequence: TGTGCCAGCTCTGTTGGGGGGAGGCATGAGCAGTTCTTC.

The chain couples TRBV7-3 to TRBJ2-1; 12 nucleotides align to TRBD2. The trim removed 5 bases at V and 5 bases at J, leaving 10 bases unmatched. The CDR3 spans 17 residues. CDR1 and CDR2 from the germline V gene are SGHTA and FQGTGA. CDR3 in amino acids: CASSPRGGLAGNNEQFF. As DNA, the CDR3 is TGTGCCAGCAGCCCTAGGGGAGGACTAGCGGGGAACAATGAGCAGTTCTTC.

The chain links TRBV9 to TRBJ2-2, with D unclear. V shed 4 bases and J shed 1 base, with 11 bases lying between them. Germline CDR1 and CDR2: SGDLS and YYNGEE. The CDR3 loop spans 15 amino acids. CDR3 sequence (DNA): TGTGCCAGCAGCTCACGATCCCTGAACACCGGGGAGCTGTTTTTT. Its translation: CASSSRSLNTGELFF.